Listed here are 30 T cell receptor beta chains from one sample, sequenced in a study of cytomegalovirus exposure and HLA in healthy donors. PCR employed 60 Vbeta and 13 Jbeta primers. Measured with immunoSEQ multiplex PCR; TCRdb has only the in-frame clones, and not every one. In the table there are about 150,000 clones, approximately 79% of which are singletons. Sequencing was done on a sample of PBMCs. The source is a woman aged 45-65 years in good health and CMV-seropositive.

V gene TRBV5-1 combines with J gene TRBJ2-1; no reliable D call. Germline CDR1 reads SGHRS; CDR2 reads YFSETQ. Trimming pared 5 bases from V and 8 bases from J, leaving 8 bases between. The CDR3 is made up of 11 amino acids. The CDR3 region is CASRSSYEQFF. The DNA of the CDR3 is TGCGCCAGCAGGTCCTCCTATGAGCAGTTCTTC.

The chain recombines TRBV5-4 with TRBJ2-3; TRBD1 is a possible D gene (5 bases). Trimming took off 9 bases at V and 3 bases at J, with 20 bases between the two ends. The CDR3 is 15 residues long. CDR1 SGHNT and CDR2 YYREEE come from the germline V gene (reference sequence). The CDR3 region is CAITMVQGSTDTQYF. The CDR3, as DNA: TGTGCCATCACTATGGTGCAGGGTAGTACAGATACGCAGTATTTT.

The chain recombines TRBV11-2 with TRBJ1-1, with D possibly TRBD1 on 6 matching bases. V lost 4 bases, J lost 1 base, and 7 bases lay in between. The CDR3 extends over 13 amino acids. Germline loops: CDR1 SGHAT, CDR2 FQNNGV. The CDR3 nucleotides read TGTGCCAGCAGCTCGGACAGGAACACTGAAGCTTTCTTT. It specifies CASSSDRNTEAFF.

This sequence joins TRBV2 and TRBJ2-7, with D possibly matching TRBD2 (6 bases). Trimming shortened V by 3 bases and J by 0 bases, and 9 bases separated the two germline ends. The CDR3 is 14 residues long. Germline V lookup: CDR1 SNHLY, CDR2 FYNNEI. This chain's CDR3 is CASSDLASSYEQYF. The CDR3 nucleotides read TGTGCCAGCAGTGATCTAGCGTCCTCCTACGAGCAGTACTTC.

This clone appeared once. This chain joins TRBV27 and TRBJ1-1; maybe TRBD1 (6 bases). Germline CDR1 and CDR2: MNHEY and SMNVEV (reference sequence). This CDR3 has 13 residues. The germline V and J ends were trimmed by 8 bases and 5 bases, with 15 bases remaining between them. This chain's CDR3 is CASFRGGGTEAFF. The CDR3 nucleotides are TGTGCCAGCTTCCGAGGGGGGGGGACTGAAGCTTTCTTT.

V usage is TRBV6-5 and J usage is TRBJ2-2; 9 bases match TRBD2. V lost 2 bases to trimming and J lost 7 bases; unmatched junction nucleotides: 5. In germline, CDR1 is MNHEY, CDR2 SVGAGI. The CDR3 has 15 residues. CDR3 bases: TGTGCCAGCAGTTACCGCGGGGGGGTGGACGGGGAGCTGTTTTTT. Its translation is CASSYRGGVDGELFF.

There are a few counts of this clone. The chain recombines TRBV20-1 with TRBJ2-7, with a possible D match to TRBD1 (8 bases). The CDR3 totals 11 residues. Germline CDR1 reads DFQATT; CDR2 reads SNEGSKA (reference sequence). CDR3 residues: CSGGTGAEQYF. In DNA, the CDR3 is TGCAGCGGGGGGACAGGTGCCGAGCAGTACTTC.

This sequence joins TRBV2 and TRBJ1-1; D call uncertain. CDR1 and CDR2 from the germline V gene are SNHLY and FYNNEI. There are 13 residues in the CDR3. The germline V and J ends were trimmed by 3 bases and 4 bases, with 9 bases remaining between them. The CDR3 region has the DNA TGTGCCAGCAGTGATGGCGGGCGCACTGAAGCTTTCTTT. Translating gives CASSDGGRTEAFF. Variable domain in full (rest from reference TRBV2 and TRBJ1-1): EPEVTQTPSHQVTQMGQEVILRCVPISNHLYFYWYRQILGQKVEFLVSFYNNEISEKSEIFDDQFSVERPDGSNFTLKIRSTKLEDSAMYFCASSDGGRTEAFFGQGTRLTVV.

The chain recombines TRBV9 with TRBJ2-1, with 11 positions matching TRBD2. The J segment lost 12 bases and the V segment lost 4 bases, leaving 6 bases of the junction unmatched. Per the germline V gene, CDR1 is SGDLS and CDR2 is YYNGEE. CDR3 length: 13 residues. CDR3 sequence reads: CASSQTSGGRQFF. In DNA, the CDR3 is TGTGCCAGCAGCCAAACTAGCGGGGGCCGGCAGTTCTTC.

The genes are TRBV19 and TRBJ2-6; D possibly corresponds to TRBD2 (6 bases). Germline-derived CDR1 and CDR2 are LNHDA and SQIVND (reference sequence). The V gene lost 0 bases and the J gene lost 0 bases, with 12 bases spanning the gap. The CDR3 is made up of 18 amino acids. The CDR3 loop reads CASSIEGGGSSGANVLTF. The CDR3 region has the DNA TGTGCCAGTAGTATAGAGGGGGGTGGGAGCTCTGGGGCCAACGTCCTGACTTTC. Full variable domain (missing parts from reference TRBV19 and TRBJ2-6): DGGITQSPKYLFRKEGQNVTLSCEQNLNHDAMYWYRQDPGQGLRLIYYSQIVNDFQKGDIAEGYSVSREKKESFPLTVTSAQKNPTAFYLCASSIEGGGSSGANVLTFGAGSRLTVL.

This clone was seen more than once but under ten times. This chain connects TRBV27 to TRBJ2-7, with TRBD1 matching over 7 bases. The CDR3 covers 14 residues. V shed 6 bases, J shed 1 base, and the junction held 6 bases outside the gene matches. Per germline, CDR1 MNHEY and CDR2 SMNVEV (reference sequence). The CDR3 nucleotides read TGTGCCAGCAGCCAGACAGGGAAATCCTACGAGCAGTACTTC. Translation gives CASSQTGKSYEQYF.

The CDR3 bases are TGTGCCTGGGGGGCAGGGGCGAGCTCTGGAAACACCATATATTTT. Translated: CAWGAGASSGNTIYF. The rearrangement uses TRBV30 and TRBJ1-3; possibly TRBD1 for D (6 bases). V was shortened by 5 bases and J by 0 bases, with 14 bases between the two germline ends. Germline CDR1 is GTSNPN and CDR2 is SVGIG (reference sequence). CDR3 length equals 15 residues. Looking up the rest from reference TRBV30 and TRBJ1-3 gives the full variable domain: SQTIHQWPATLVQPVGSPLSLECTVEGTSNPNLYWYRQAAGRGLQLLFYSVGIGQISSEVPQNLSASRPQDRQFILSSKKLLLSDSGFYLCAWGAGASSGNTIYFGEGSWLTVV.

This clone was detected only once. The rearrangement joins TRBV15 to TRBJ1-6, with a tentative D call TRBD1 (6 bases). CDR1 is LNHNV and CDR2 is YYDKDF in the germline V gene (reference sequence). The CDR3 is 14 residues long. V lost 1 base to trimming and J lost 6 bases, with 7 bases between them. In nucleotides, the CDR3 is TGTGCCACCAGCAGAGGCAGGGGTAATTCACCCCTCCACTTT. This gives the protein CATSRGRGNSPLHF.

The chain recombines TRBV6-5 with TRBJ1-1; no clear D. V lost 5 bases, J lost 6 bases, and 10 bases lay in between. CDR1 is MNHEY and CDR2 is SVGAGI in the germline V gene. The CDR3 totals 12 residues. CDR3 sequence (DNA): TGTGCCAGCAGTACCCGTTCGGCTGAAGCTTTCTTT. It codes for CASSTRSAEAFF.

V usage is TRBV7-2 and J usage is TRBJ1-1, with D possibly matching TRBD1 (5 bases). CDR3 length: 14 amino acids. V was shortened by 3 bases and J by 0 bases, with 8 bases between the two germline ends. Germline CDR1 SGHTA, CDR2 FQGNSA. In DNA form, the CDR3 reads TGTGCCAGCAGCTTTAGACAGATGAACACTGAAGCTTTCTTT. Its translation: CASSFRQMNTEAFF.

Notes on this clone: Other nucleotide sequences from this sample produce the same CDR3. V usage is TRBV2 and J usage is TRBJ1-1; possibly TRBD1 for D (5 bases). V was cut by 11 bases and J by 10 bases, with 17 bases left in between. There are 11 residues in the CDR3. Germline CDR1 reads SNHLY; CDR2 reads FYNNEI. The CDR3 region has the DNA TGTGCCGGGGGGGAGGGAGAAAGAGCTTTCTTT. Amino acids: CAGGEGERAFF.

The gene calls are TRBV7-2 and TRBJ2-5; a possible D gene is TRBD2 (5 bases). Trimming took 5 bases from V and 5 from J, leaving 15 bases between them. Germline values: CDR1 SGHTA, CDR2 FQGNSA. This CDR3 comprises 14 residues. This CDR3 reads CASSQRSGGETQYF. DNA of the CDR3: TGTGCCAGCAGCCAACGCTCCGGAGGTGAGACCCAGTACTTC.

V gene TRBV19 combines with J gene TRBJ2-7, with a possible D match to TRBD2 (5 bases). V gave up 3 bases and J gave up 0 bases, with 9 bases separating them. The CDR3 is 14 residues long. Germline lookup yields CDR1 LNHDA and CDR2 SQIVND (reference sequence). CDR3 amino acids: CASSMVGSSYEQYF. In DNA, the CDR3 is TGTGCCAGTAGTATGGTGGGGAGCTCCTACGAGCAGTACTTC.

V usage is TRBV9 and J usage is TRBJ1-1; the D is unclear. Trimming took off 4 bases at V and 2 bases at J, with 12 bases between the two ends. The CDR3 length is 14 residues. Germline lookup yields CDR1 SGDLS and CDR2 YYNGEE. CDR3 sequence reads: CASSIVTGNTEAFF. Written as DNA, the CDR3 is TGTGCCAGCAGCATAGTCACGGGAAACACTGAAGCTTTCTTT.

The chain recombines TRBV14 with TRBJ2-7; D gene unclear. Looked up from germline, CDR1 is SGHDN and CDR2 is FVKESK. The V gene lost 5 bases and the J gene lost 0 bases, with 5 bases spanning the gap. The CDR3 is 12 residues long. The CDR3: CASSYGSYEQYF. The CDR3 nucleotides are TGTGCCAGCAGCTACGGCTCCTACGAGCAGTACTTC.

V gene TRBV20-1 combines with J gene TRBJ2-3; D may be TRBD1 (5 bases). Germline CDR1 and CDR2: DFQATT and SNEGSKA (reference sequence). Between the trimmed V and J ends, which lost 1 base and 10 bases, there was a span of 9 bases. The CDR3 consists of 11 residues. Written as DNA, the CDR3 is TGCAGTGCTAGAGGGGGCCAGGCGCAGTATTTT. This encodes CSARGGQAQYF.

The chain employs TRBV10-2 and TRBJ1-1; 7 nucleotides agree with TRBD1. Looked up from germline, CDR1 is WSHSY and CDR2 is SAAADI. Trimming cost V 6 bases and J 7 bases; bases outside gene matches: 11. This CDR3 has 14 amino acids. The CDR3 coding sequence is TGCGCCAGCAGCGTCCCGACAGGGCGTGGTGAAGCTTTCTTT. As protein: CASSVPTGRGEAFF.

This clone has just one count. The CDR3 DNA sequence: TGTGCCACCCGCGGGGGGGGCGGGGTGGCTGAAGCTTTCTTT. Protein: CATRGGGGVAEAFF. The chain couples TRBV19 to TRBJ1-1, with D possibly TRBD1 on 6 matching bases. V dropped 10 bases and J dropped 6 bases, with 21 bases sitting between them. The length of the CDR3 is 14 residues. The germline CDR1 and CDR2 sequences are LNHDA and SQIVND (reference sequence).

The chain has TRBV2 and TRBJ2-5, with D maybe TRBD2 (6 bases). The end of the DNA fits TRBJ2-7 better, so the J call may be wrong. The CDR3 contains 14 residues. The germline CDR1 and CDR2 sequences are SNHLY and FYNNEI. DNA for the CDR3: TGTGCCAGCAGTTTCCTCCCGGAGGGAGGCGAGCAGTACTTC. Translation gives CASSFLPEGGEQYF.

In the case of this clone: A read error may produce the germline difference seen at one junction end. The rearrangement uses TRBV7-6 and TRBJ1-1; TRBD1 is a possible D gene (6 bases). There are 15 residues in the CDR3. In germline, CDR1 is SGHVS, CDR2 FNYEAQ. This CDR3 is CASSLQGQPNAEAFF. Here the CDR3 DNA reads TGTGCCAGCAGCTTACAGGGGCAACCGAACGCTGAAGCTTTCTTT.

The gene calls are TRBV5-1 and TRBJ2-1; no clear D gene. Germline lookup yields CDR1 SGHRS and CDR2 YFSETQ. This CDR3 has 18 residues. The V gene lost 4 bases and the J gene lost 0 bases, with 20 bases spanning the gap. The CDR3 reads CASSIVLSHPDSYNEQFF. The CDR3 DNA reads TGCGCCAGCAGCATTGTGTTAAGCCATCCCGACTCCTACAATGAGCAGTTCTTC.

The chain recombines TRBV2 with TRBJ2-7; perhaps TRBD2 as D (6 bases). The CDR3 length is 13 residues. Germline values: CDR1 SNHLY, CDR2 FYNNEI. V was clipped by 6 bases and J by 7 bases, with 16 bases between them. For the CDR3, the DNA is TGTGCCAGCAGCCTGGAGGCCGCGGGGGAGCAGTACTTC. Residues: CASSLEAAGEQYF.

J is TRBJ2-1 and V is TRBV6-1; a weak D match, TRBD1 (5 bases). This CDR3 spans 15 amino acids. Trimming took off 0 bases at V and 5 bases at J, with 11 bases between the two ends. From germline, CDR1 is MNHNS and CDR2 SASEGT. The CDR3 is CASSEAGRENNEQFF. CDR3 DNA sequence: TGTGCCAGCAGTGAAGCTGGCAGGGAAAACAATGAGCAGTTCTTC.

The rearrangement joins TRBV7-6 to TRBJ1-1, with a possible D match to TRBD1 (5 bases). This CDR3 is 15 amino acids long. Per germline, CDR1 SGHVS and CDR2 FNYEAQ. V shed 5 bases and J shed 0 bases, with 13 bases lying between them. The CDR3 spells CASSRLGAVNTEAFF. The CDR3 DNA follows: TGTGCCAGCAGCCGCCTTGGGGCAGTGAACACTGAAGCTTTCTTT.

The chain employs TRBV4-3 and TRBJ2-2; 7 bases align to TRBD2. V was pared by 1 base and J by 2 bases, with 4 bases of the junction left unmatched. This CDR3 has 16 amino acids. Germline CDR1 LGHNA, CDR2 YSLEER. The CDR3 loop reads CASSQVASGNTGELFF. The CDR3 region has the DNA TGCGCCAGCAGCCAAGTCGCTAGCGGAAACACCGGGGAGCTGTTTTTT.